This TCR beta chain is from a study of identifying expanded T cells in peripheral blood. Sequenced by immunoSEQ multiplex PCR; TCRdb stores in-frame clones only, minus some. This table has just under 65,000 clones, 87% appearing once. The junction had 9 bases not matched to a gene; V was cut back by 1 base and J by 9 bases. Germline V gives CDR1 SEHNR, CDR2 FQNEAQ (reference sequence). The CDR3 runs 15 residues. This TCR was sampled from a person aged 18 to 75 in good health. The rearrangement uses TRBV7-9 and TRBJ2-5; 9 bases line up with TRBD2. Material for sequencing was blood. CDR3 residues: CASSLEASGASAQYF. In DNA, the CDR3 is TGTGCCAGCAGCTTAGAGGCTAGCGGGGCGTCGGCCCAGTACTTC.